Detailed here is one T cell receptor (beta chain). Its target is not known. The record originates from a study of cytomegalovirus exposure and HLA in healthy donors. Germline V lookup: CDR1 MDHEN, CDR2 SYDVKM. The CDR3 has 14 residues. V dropped 4 bases and J dropped 11 bases, with 15 bases sitting between them. Study results and limitations: Analysis performed later showed TCR beta chains linked to HLA being more clonally expanded than equally common others.

The PCR contained 60 Vbeta and 13 Jbeta primers. Measured with immunoSEQ multiplex PCR; TCRdb has only the in-frame clones, and not every one. The table shows some 140,000 clones, with roughly 80% occurring only once. V is TRBV28 and J is TRBJ1-6, with D possibly matching TRBD1 (6 bases). This receptor was obtained from a woman aged 50 to 60 in good health and CMV-seropositive. The specimen sequenced was PBMCs. CDR3 sequence (DNA): TGTGCCAGCAGTTCGACAGGAGAGGCGACACCCCTCCACTTT. Translation gives CASSSTGEATPLHF.